This T cell receptor beta chain was retrieved from a study of early T cells in non-severe SARS-CoV-2 infection. In the study overall: Bulk RNA isolated from unsorted whole blood underwent sequencing; chains were not paired.

There are 11 residues in the CDR3. With 0 bases removed from V and 1 base from J, the gap between germline ends came to 1 base. Germline assignment: CDR1 DFQATT and CDR2 SNEGSKA (reference sequence). This clonotype was picked up many times. TCRdb analysed the 5' RACE reads with MiXCR anew, one entry per CDR3 protein. The sample yields under 70,000 distinct CDR3 sequences, about 4.9% seen once. The sample consisted of whole blood. V is TRBV20-1 and J is TRBJ2-7; D uncertain. This TCR was sampled from an adult who was a healthcare worker with PCR-confirmed SARS-CoV-2 infection or an uninfected control (not recorded which). The CDR3 DNA is TGCAGTGCTAGAGATTCCTACGAGCAGTACTTC. Translation gives CSARDSYEQYF.